This T cell receptor beta chain was observed in a study of Tregs in tolerant kidney transplant recipients (dated by TCRdb to about 2019). Looking at the study overall: TCRbeta sequencing was used in the study to identify donor-specific regulatory T cells before combined kidney and bone marrow transplantation, and the identified cells were then tracked after transplant.

Taken from cysteine to phenylalanine, the CDR3 has 14 residues. The only DNA kept is the CDR3, 42 bases in frame from the first base. Based on the germline V gene (reference sequence), the CDR1 and CDR2 sequences are MNHNY and SVGAGI. Unmatched junction bases come to 10, with V trimmed by 8 bases and J by 10 bases. In the paper's terms, the time point label means: 6 months after combined kidney and bone marrow transplant. Related donors were used in the transplants with nonmyeloablative bone marrow transplantation, and mixed chimerism was transient in the human trials. Thawed PBMCs were FACS-sorted into unstimulated Tregs (CD4+CD25+CD127-), CD4+ non-Tregs (CD4+CD25-), CD4 cells and CD8 cells. The patients were a few recipients of combined kidney and bone marrow transplants from the ITN036ST trial, and samples were available only from these trial subjects. Healthy control blood was separated into PBMCs by Ficoll density gradient and cryopreserved, and patient PBMCs were collected both before and after transplant.

For TCRbeta CDR3 sequencing, genomic DNA was extracted from sorted cells using the QIAGEN DNeasy Blood and Tissue Kit. High-throughput TCRbeta CDR3 sequencing, which included PCR amplification with bias correction and internal controls, was done commercially through immunoSEQ. The study's own analysis went as follows. Unique productive TCRbeta sequences were defined by CDR3 nucleotide sequence when primers matched and otherwise by CDR3 amino acid sequence together with Vbeta and Jbeta genes. Sorting error was corrected by removing sequences shared between sorted populations at a frequency ratio of 2:1 or less, and the remaining shared sequences were assigned to the higher population. Donor-reactive sequences were defined as at least 5-fold expanded in CFSE-low cells versus unstimulated cells, with frequency of at least 0.01% in CFSE-low cells. Jensen-Shannon divergence calculated on the top 100 TCRbeta sequences ranked by frequency was used to measure repertoire divergence. For samples with multiple sequencing runs, sorting error was corrected separately for each run before the runs were pooled. This immuneACCESS table, as held by TCRdb, lists in-frame sequences with V and J called but not all clones. Of the missing ones, under half trace to an unresolved V gene in checked studies; the others have no known cause. Clonal size and the V and J genes are those of that table, whereas D and trimming came from the DNA. The sample table records roughly 20,000 clones; roughly 80% of these occur just once. Of the sample, about 25% is held by the ten largest clones.

Turning to this clone: The clone's antigen remains unknown. Per-base qualities were not stored, and no clone one base away is much larger.

Overall results and qualifications from the work: Expanding Tregs with activated donor B cells appeared to identify the most biologically relevant and donor-specific TCRbeta repertoire. Because the study included only a small number of patients, the results must be confirmed in larger populations and under other immunosuppression protocols. Although technical replication error seemed to be minimal, the question of biological reproducibility was not addressed directly. For some patients the PCR primers changed over time, which made it impossible to compare the samples from those patients at the nucleotide level. In tolerant patients, the expansion of donor-specific Tregs was greater than global Treg expansion, suggesting that the expansion was antigen-driven rather than nonspecific.

Material: CD8+ T cells from blood (PBMCs), obtained 6 months after the transplant. The TCR sequence derives from a human patient who received a combined kidney and bone marrow transplant. Following a transplant, some T cells may be graft donor cells, not patient cells. The V gene is TRBV6-6 and the J gene is TRBJ1-6; 8 bases in the junction line up with TRBD1. The DNA sequence follows: TGTGCCAGCGGCACCGGGACAGGAAGGTCACCCCTCCACTTT. Its translation is CASGTGTGRSPLHF.